Listed below are T cell receptor beta chains from one sample, sequenced in a study of OX40 agonist ivuxolimab in advanced cancers. Using immunoSEQ multiplex PCR, the repertoire was profiled, and TCRdb retains in-frame clones only, with some absent. The sample yields approximately 80,000 clones, 89% seen once. The sample in question was CD4+ or CD8+ T cells sorted from blood, obtained in a trial of the OX40 agonist ivuxolimab. Source of these receptors: an adult with an advanced solid tumor such as melanoma, head and neck, liver or kidney cancer. CDR3s include the opening cysteine and the closing phenylalanine or tryptophan. The order of the fields is D gene, CDR3 length, J gene, V gene, clone size, CDR3 protein, CDR3 DNA. A D gene is named only where the DNA matches it firmly. Only some rows state a clone size, as once, few, many or a class for expanded clones.

d_gene: TRBD1
len: 18
j_gene: TRBJ2-7
v_gene: TRBV4-3
abundance: -
CDR3aa: CASSQIGRGDRGPYEQYF
CDR3nt: TGCGCCAGCAGCCAAATAGGCCGGGGGGACAGGGGGCCCTACGAGCAGTACTTC

d_gene: -
len: 16
j_gene: TRBJ1-5
v_gene: TRBV21-1
abundance: -
CDR3aa: CASSKVKQTHNQPQHF
CDR3nt: TGTGCCAGCAGCAAAGTGAAGCAGACTCACAATCAGCCCCAGCATTTT

d_gene: -
len: 15
j_gene: TRBJ2-1
v_gene: TRBV4-3
abundance: -
CDR3aa: CASSQDWRGYNEQFF
CDR3nt: TGCGCCAGCAGCCAAGATTGGCGGGGCTACAATGAGCAGTTCTTC

d_gene: -
len: 17
j_gene: TRBJ2-7
v_gene: TRBV7-3
abundance: -
CDR3aa: CASSPTLWGSPCYEQYF
CDR3nt: TGTGCCAGCAGCCCAACCCTCTGGGGCAGCCCCTGCTACGAGCAGTACTTC

d_gene: -
len: 13
j_gene: TRBJ1-2
v_gene: TRBV2
abundance: -
CDR3aa: CASSEDSGGGYTF
CDR3nt: TGTGCCAGCAGCGAGGACAGTGGGGGTGGCTACACCTTC

d_gene: -
len: 11
j_gene: TRBJ1-1
v_gene: TRBV6-5
abundance: once
CDR3aa: CASSYYTEAFF
CDR3nt: TGTGCCAGCAGTTACTACACTGAAGCTTTCTTT

d_gene: -
len: 13
j_gene: TRBJ1-1
v_gene: TRBV5-1
abundance: -
CDR3aa: CASSPGINTEAFF
CDR3nt: TGCGCCAGCAGCCCAGGCATAAACACTGAAGCTTTCTTT

d_gene: -
len: 13
j_gene: TRBJ1-4
v_gene: TRBV6-6
abundance: once
CDR3aa: CASGTQGFEKLFF
CDR3nt: TGTGCCAGCGGGACCCAGGGATTCGAAAAACTGTTTTTT

d_gene: TRBD2
len: 17
j_gene: TRBJ2-2
v_gene: TRBV11-2
abundance: -
CDR3aa: CASSPRGGTTNTGELFF
CDR3nt: TGTGCCAGCAGCCCAAGAGGAGGGACTACCAACACCGGGGAGCTGTTTTTT

d_gene: -
len: 15
j_gene: TRBJ2-5
v_gene: TRBV7-2
abundance: -
CDR3aa: CASSRAARGGETQYF
CDR3nt: TGTGCCAGCAGTCGAGCGGCTAGAGGAGGAGAGACCCAGTACTTC

d_gene: -
len: 18
j_gene: TRBJ2-6
v_gene: TRBV7-7
abundance: -
CDR3aa: CASSRLFKCHSRANVLTF
CDR3nt: TGTGCCAGCAGCCGGCTCTTTAAGTGCCACAGTCGGGCCAACGTCCTGACTTTC

d_gene: TRBD2
len: 19
j_gene: TRBJ2-3
v_gene: TRBV23-1
abundance: -
CDR3aa: CASSPYQGTSGRAGDTQYF
CDR3nt: TGCGCCAGCAGTCCCTATCAAGGGACTAGCGGGAGGGCCGGAGATACGCAGTATTTT

d_gene: -
len: 15
j_gene: TRBJ2-7
v_gene: TRBV7-2
abundance: -
CDR3aa: CASSPGGGGSYEQYF
CDR3nt: TGTGCCAGCAGCCCGGGAGGAGGGGGTTCCTACGAGCAGTACTTC

d_gene: -
len: 18
j_gene: TRBJ1-5
v_gene: TRBV10-3
abundance: -
CDR3aa: CAISESKGPGRDNQPQHF
CDR3nt: TGTGCCATCAGTGAGTCGAAGGGCCCAGGACGGGACAATCAACCCCAGCATTTT

d_gene: -
len: 14
j_gene: TRBJ2-1
v_gene: TRBV6-1
abundance: -
CDR3aa: CASSPPHKHMEQFF
CDR3nt: TGTGCCAGCAGCCCACCCCACAAACACATGGAGCAGTTCTTC